The 22 T cell receptor beta chains below all came from one sample that was sequenced in a study of blood T cell repertoires in COVID-19. Profiling relied on immunoSEQ multiplex PCR, and the TCRdb table lists in-frame clones only, not all of them. Here the sample spans about 300,000 clones, 70% to 90% being singletons. Sequenced sample: PBMCs or T cells enriched from blood (not recorded which). The receptor set was obtained from a man aged 30 to 45 who had recovered from COVID-19.

This sequence joins TRBV3-1 (or the pseudogene TRBV3-2) and TRBJ2-1, with 8 bases that match TRBD2. CDR3 length: 15 residues. V lost 1 base to trimming and J lost 9 bases; unmatched junction nucleotides: 8. CDR1 and CDR2 from the germline V gene are LGHDT and YNNKEL (reference sequence). The CDR3 protein is CASSQVSSGLGEQFF. CDR3 in DNA: TGTGCCAGCAGCCAAGTGTCTAGCGGGCTAGGTGAGCAGTTCTTC.

The chain employs TRBV14 and TRBJ1-1, with TRBD1 matching 7 bases. Germline V gene lookup returns CDR1 SGHDN and CDR2 FVKESK. The CDR3 is made up of 16 amino acids. After removal of 0 bases from V and 5 bases from J, the junction contained 9 bases not matched to a gene. The CDR3 nucleotides read TGTGCCAGCAGCCAAGATCGCAGGACAGGATGGACTGAAGCTTTCTTT. Residues: CASSQDRRTGWTEAFF.

This CDR3 reads CASSGTGSPAAETQYF. The CDR3 nucleotides are TGTGCCAGCAGCGGGACCGGGAGTCCAGCGGCGGAGACCCAGTACTTC. The V call is TRBV2, the J call TRBJ2-5; the D gene is possibly TRBD2 (6 bases). CDR3 length: 16 amino acids. The germline V gene encodes CDR1 SNHLY and CDR2 FYNNEI. Deletions cut 6 bases from V and 5 bases from J, with 22 bases between.

This clone appeared once. V gene TRBV7-9 combines with J gene TRBJ2-5, with D perhaps matching TRBD2 (6 bases). Trimming removed 1 base from V and 5 bases from J, with 14 bases in between. From germline, CDR1 is SEHNR and CDR2 FQNEAQ (reference sequence). There are 15 residues in the CDR3. CDR3 sequence (DNA): TGTGCCAGCAGCTTAGTCCGCCCTGCGGGGGAGACCCAGTACTTC. Amino acid sequence: CASSLVRPAGETQYF.

The chain recombines TRBV5-6 with TRBJ1-3; D possibly corresponds to TRBD1 (5 bases). Germline V gene lookup returns CDR1 SGHDT and CDR2 YYEEEE. V shed 1 base and J shed 4 bases, with 15 bases lying between them. The CDR3 is 16 residues long. CDR3 region: CASSLTPGGGGNTIYF. The DNA of the CDR3 is TGTGCCAGCAGCTTGACTCCCGGGGGTGGAGGAAACACCATATATTTT.

The CDR3 loop is CASSQEGQETQYF. The CDR3, as DNA: TGTGCCAGCAGCCAGGAGGGACAAGAGACCCAGTACTTC. This chain uses TRBV14 with TRBJ2-5; the D gene is possibly TRBD2 (6 bases). The V gene lost 3 bases and the J gene lost 2 bases, with 7 bases spanning the gap. The CDR3 extends over 13 amino acids. In germline, CDR1 is SGHDN, CDR2 FVKESK.

The chain employs TRBV7-8 and TRBJ2-5; 9 bases line up with TRBD2. The CDR3 has 16 amino acids. After removal of 5 bases from V and 5 bases from J, the junction contained 12 bases not matched to a gene. From germline, CDR1 is SGHVS and CDR2 FQNEAQ. In nucleotides, the CDR3 is TGTGCCAGCAGCCGGCAGAGGCGGGAGGGCCGGGAGACCCAGTACTTC. Translation gives CASSRQRREGRETQYF.

This chain joins TRBV7-2 and TRBJ2-2; no reliable D call. CDR1 and CDR2 (germline): SGHTA, FQGNSA. The V and J ends lost 5 bases and 0 bases respectively, with 16 bases between them. This CDR3 has 17 amino acids. Here the CDR3 DNA reads TGTGCCAGCAGCACGAGACCGGCAGGCCCGAACACCGGGGAGCTGTTTTTT. It encodes CASSTRPAGPNTGELFF.

J is TRBJ2-7 and V is TRBV25-1; the D gene is possibly TRBD1 (5 bases). V was pared by 2 bases and J by 6 bases, with 11 bases between. The CDR3 contains 13 residues. CDR1 and CDR2 (germline): MGHDK, SYGVNS. DNA for the CDR3: TGTGCCAGCAGTGAACGTGACAGCACCGAGCAGTACTTC. As protein: CASSERDSTEQYF.

This clone showed up just a few times. The V and J genes are TRBV11-3 and TRBJ1-3; 9 nucleotides align to TRBD1. CDR1 is SGHNT and CDR2 is YENEEA in the germline V gene. Germline trimming cut 5 bases from V and 3 bases from J; bases unmatched to any gene: 2. The CDR3 consists of 14 residues. CDR3 sequence reads: CASSADRGGNTIYF. CDR3 coding DNA: TGTGCCAGCAGCGCGGACAGGGGTGGAAACACCATATATTTT. The variable domain in full, with the rest retrieved from reference TRBV11-3 and TRBJ1-3, is EAGVVQSPRYKIIEKKQPVAFWCNPISGHNTLYWYLQNLGQGPELLIRYENEEAVDDSQLPKDRFSAERLKGVDSTLKIQPAELGDSAVYLCASSADRGGNTIYFGEGSWLTVV.

This chain connects TRBV5-1 to TRBJ2-2; D may be TRBD2 (6 bases). The CDR3 length is 15 residues. Trimming removed 2 bases from V and 5 bases from J, with 13 bases in between. The germline gives CDR1 SGHRS, CDR2 YFSETQ. This CDR3 reads CASSFELAFTGELFF. In nucleotides, the CDR3 is TGCGCCAGCAGCTTTGAACTAGCCTTTACCGGGGAGCTGTTTTTT.

The V call is TRBV5-1, the J call TRBJ1-2, with 7 bases aligning to TRBD1. Trimming at V came to 7 bases and at J to 6 bases, leaving 15 bases not matched to a gene. This CDR3 is built from 15 residues. The germline V gene has CDR1 SGHRS and CDR2 YFSETQ. The CDR3 DNA is TGCGCCAGCTATGGAGGGGGCGGCAACTTAAATGGCTACACCTTC. Residues: CASYGGGGNLNGYTF.

This clone has only a few counts. The rearrangement uses TRBV19 and TRBJ1-2; 9 bases agree with TRBD1. This CDR3 contains 17 residues. With 3 bases clipped from V and 2 bases from J, the junction kept 10 bases outside the gene matches. Germline V gives CDR1 LNHDA, CDR2 SQIVND (reference sequence). CDR3: CASSILRTGGANYGYTF. The DNA of the CDR3 is TGTGCCAGTAGTATCCTACGTACAGGGGGCGCCAACTATGGCTACACCTTC.

The chain employs TRBV3-1 (or the pseudogene TRBV3-2) and TRBJ2-7; D ambiguous. CDR1 and CDR2 (germline): LGHDT, YNNKEL (reference sequence). The CDR3 consists of 15 residues. V lost 1 base, J lost 4 bases, and 14 bases lay in between. The CDR3 DNA follows: TGTGCCAGCAGCCAAGCAGGCTGGAAACAGTACGAGCAGTACTTC. This codes for CASSQAGWKQYEQYF.

V usage is TRBV6-5 and J usage is TRBJ2-7; D perhaps matches TRBD1 (6 bases). V gave up 2 bases and J gave up 5 bases, with 10 bases separating them. CDR3 length: 13 residues. CDR1 is MNHEY, CDR2 SVGAGI, per germline. CDR3 protein: CASSYQGQDEQYF. In DNA form, the CDR3 reads TGTGCCAGCAGTTACCAGGGGCAGGACGAGCAGTACTTC.

The chain employs TRBV7-9 and TRBJ1-2, with unresolved D. Germline CDR1 is SEHNR and CDR2 is FQNEAQ (reference sequence). Trimming removed 5 bases at V and 7 bases at J, with 14 bases between. This CDR3 spans 13 amino acids. DNA for the CDR3: TGTGCCAGCAGCCCAACCCTTGAGGCTGGCTACACCTTC. This codes for CASSPTLEAGYTF.

V usage is TRBV9 and J usage is TRBJ2-1, with 9 bases lining up with TRBD2. The CDR3 sequence is 15 residues long. From germline, CDR1 is SGDLS and CDR2 YYNGEE. The V and J ends lost 3 bases and 9 bases, in that order; junction bases with no gene match: 10. Written as DNA, the CDR3 is TGTGCCAGCAGCGACACCGGGACTAGCTTTTCTGAGCAGTTCTTC. Translated: CASSDTGTSFSEQFF.

The CDR3 sequence: CATSRPLSTGSVDGYTF. CDR3 DNA sequence: TGTGCCACCAGCAGACCGCTTTCAACAGGGAGCGTTGATGGCTACACCTTC. This rearrangement joins TRBV15 to TRBJ1-2; weak D call: TRBD1 (6 bases). Trimming cost V 2 bases and J 6 bases, with 22 bases left between them. The CDR3 runs 17 residues. The germline CDR1 and CDR2 sequences are LNHNV and YYDKDF (reference sequence). The whole variable domain, remainder taken from reference TRBV15 and TRBJ1-2, is DAMVIQNPRYQVTQFGKPVTLSCSQTLNHNVMYWYQQKSSQAPKLLFHYYDKDFNNEADTPDNFQSRRPNTSFCFLDIRSPGLGDTAMYLCATSRPLSTGSVDGYTFGSGTRLTVV.

The chain recombines TRBV6-4 with TRBJ2-1; 9 bases fit TRBD1. Trimming took 5 bases from V and 6 from J; bases not matched to a gene: 5. The CDR3 is 14 residues long. Germline assignment: CDR1 MRHNA and CDR2 SNTAGT. The CDR3 protein is CASSRQGDSNEQFF. The CDR3 DNA follows: TGTGCCAGCAGTCGACAGGGGGATAGCAATGAGCAGTTCTTC.

The chain has TRBV5-5 and TRBJ2-5; TRBD2 matches at 14 bases. This CDR3 comprises 18 residues. The V gene's germline CDR1 is SGHKS and CDR2 YYEKEE (reference sequence). The V gene end was trimmed by 0 bases and the J gene end by 3 bases; junction bases not matched to a gene: 7. This chain's CDR3 is CASSLEWAGLAGEETQYF. Written as DNA, the CDR3 is TGTGCCAGCAGCTTGGAGTGGGCGGGACTAGCGGGAGAAGAGACCCAGTACTTC.

The genes are TRBV27 and TRBJ2-7; weak D call: TRBD2 (6 bases). Germline V CDR1 and CDR2: MNHEY, SMNVEV (reference sequence). Trimming shortened V by 3 bases and J by 13 bases, and 16 bases separated the two germline ends. The CDR3 covers 12 residues. The CDR3 region is CASSFHGSTAYF. Written as DNA, the CDR3 is TGTGCCAGCAGTTTCCACGGGAGCACCGCCTACTTC.

The genes are TRBV7-2 and TRBJ1-1; D unclear. Trimming cost V 5 bases and J 0 bases, with 10 bases left between them. The CDR3 contains 14 residues. The germline gives CDR1 SGHTA, CDR2 FQGNSA. CDR3 coding DNA: TGTGCCAGCAGCCTCAGGAAAGTGAACACTGAAGCTTTCTTT. This gives the protein CASSLRKVNTEAFF. Using reference TRBV7-2 and TRBJ1-1 for the parts outside the CDR3, the full variable domain is GAGVSQSPSNKVTEKGKDVELRCDPISGHTALYWYRQSLGQGLEFLIYFQGNSAPDKSGLPSDRFSAERTGGSVSTLTIQRTQQEDSAVYLCASSLRKVNTEAFFGQGTRLTVV.